A single sample is the source of the 3 T cell receptor beta chains below, sequenced in a study of T cell responses to AZD1222 COVID-19 vaccine. The method was immunoSEQ multiplex PCR; TCRdb's version includes in-frame clones alone and lacks a portion of them. The sample carries 83,000 or so clones, roughly 90% recorded once. The sequenced sample was peripheral blood, obtained on day 0 of MenACWY control vaccination. The origin of the receptors is an adult in good health.

A word on this clone: Other DNA sequences of this sample code for an identical CDR3. The chain is built from TRBV28 and TRBJ1-1, with D perhaps matching TRBD1 (5 bases). Looked up from germline, CDR1 is MDHEN and CDR2 is SYDVKM. The germline V and J ends were trimmed by 3 bases and 5 bases, with 7 bases remaining between them. CDR3 length equals 12 residues. Here the CDR3 DNA reads TGTGCCAGCAGTTTGAGGGGAACTGAAGCTTTCTTT. Translated, it gives CASSLRGTEAFF. The variable domain in full, with the rest retrieved from reference TRBV28 and TRBJ1-1, is DVKVTQSSRYLVKRTGEKVFLECVQDMDHENMFWYRQDPGLGLRLIYFSYDVKMKEKGDIPEGYSVSREKKERFSLILESASTNQTSMYLCASSLRGTEAFFGQGTRLTVV.

V is TRBV7-2 and J is TRBJ1-1, with TRBD1 matching 8 bases. The trim removed 7 bases at V and 7 bases at J, leaving 8 bases unmatched. CDR1 and CDR2 (germline): SGHTA, FQGNSA. The CDR3 is 13 residues long. CDR3: CASIPQGAFEAFF. CDR3 nucleotides: TGTGCCAGCATCCCGCAGGGGGCGTTTGAAGCTTTCTTT. The full variable domain, in which reference TRBV7-2 and TRBJ1-1 provide the parts outside the CDR3, is GAGVSQSPSNKVTEKGKDVELRCDPISGHTALYWYRQSLGQGLEFLIYFQGNSAPDKSGLPSDRFSAERTGGSVSTLTIQRTQQEDSAVYLCASIPQGAFEAFFGQGTRLTVV.

The chain uses TRBV28 and TRBJ1-1; 8 bases match TRBD1. Germline V lookup: CDR1 MDHEN, CDR2 SYDVKM. V trimming: 2 bases; J trimming: 4 bases; junction bases outside the gene matches: 9. The CDR3 totals 16 residues. In nucleotides, the CDR3 is TGTGCCAGCAGTTTACCCACCAGGGGGCGAAGCACTGAAGCTTTCTTT. This gives the protein CASSLPTRGRSTEAFF.